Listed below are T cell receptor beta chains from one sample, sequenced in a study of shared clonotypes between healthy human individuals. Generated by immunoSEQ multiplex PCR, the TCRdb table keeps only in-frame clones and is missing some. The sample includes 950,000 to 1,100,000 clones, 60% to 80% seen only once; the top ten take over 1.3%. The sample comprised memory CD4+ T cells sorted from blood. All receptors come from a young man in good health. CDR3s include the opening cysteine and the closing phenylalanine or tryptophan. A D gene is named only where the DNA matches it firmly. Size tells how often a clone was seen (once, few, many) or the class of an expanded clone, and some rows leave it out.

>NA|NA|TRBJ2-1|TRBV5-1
CASSLAPAGAYNEQFF
TGCGCCAGCAGCTTGGCCCCCGCTGGAGCCTACAATGAGCAGTTCTTC
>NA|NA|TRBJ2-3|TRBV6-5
CASSYGAKSTDTQYF
TGTGCCAGCAGTTACGGGGCCAAAAGCACAGATACGCAGTATTTT
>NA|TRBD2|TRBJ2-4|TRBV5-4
CASSLGTSGGAQYF
TGTGCCAGCAGCTTGGGGACTAGCGGGGGGGCCCAGTACTTC
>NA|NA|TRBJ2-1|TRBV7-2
CASSIFSGNNEQFF
TGTGCCAGCAGCATTTTCTCCGGGAACAATGAGCAGTTCTTC
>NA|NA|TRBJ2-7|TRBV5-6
CASSLGLYYEQYF
TGTGCCAGCAGCTTGGGACTTTACTACGAGCAGTACTTC
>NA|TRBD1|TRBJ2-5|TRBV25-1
CASSPLGQAEETQYF
TGTGCCAGCAGTCCTCTTGGACAGGCTGAAGAGACCCAGTACTTC
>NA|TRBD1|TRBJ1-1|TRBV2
CASRDRADTEAFF
TGTGCCAGCAGGGACAGGGCCGACACTGAAGCTTTCTTT
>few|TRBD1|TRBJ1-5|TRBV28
CASRGDRRNQPQHF
TGTGCCAGCAGGGGGGACAGGCGAAATCAGCCCCAGCATTTT
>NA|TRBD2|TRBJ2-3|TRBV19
CASRRLATDTQYF
TGTGCCAGTAGGAGACTAGCAACAGATACGCAGTATTTT
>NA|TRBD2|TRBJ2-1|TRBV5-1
CASSTLAGGPNEQFF
TGCGCCAGCAGCACACTAGCGGGAGGGCCGAATGAGCAGTTCTTC
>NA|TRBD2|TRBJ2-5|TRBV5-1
CASSYGTSGGAVQETQYF
TGCGCCAGCAGCTACGGGACTAGCGGGGGGGCCGTGCAAGAGACCCAGTACTTC
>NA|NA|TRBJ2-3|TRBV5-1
CASSSDPRRATDTQYF
TGCGCCAGCAGCTCGGACCCCCGAAGAGCCACAGATACGCAGTATTTT
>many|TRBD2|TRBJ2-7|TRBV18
CASSPGLAGDQFFYEQYF
TGTGCCAGCTCACCAGGACTAGCGGGGGACCAATTCTTCTACGAGCAGTACTTC
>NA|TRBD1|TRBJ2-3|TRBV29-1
CSFQGVGDTQYF
TGCAGCTTCCAGGGGGTTGGGGATACGCAGTATTTT
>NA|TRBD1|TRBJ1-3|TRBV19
CASSDRVPGNTIYF
TGTGCCAGCAGTGACAGGGTGCCTGGAAACACCATATATTTT
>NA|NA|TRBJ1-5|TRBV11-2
CASSRAASGRSISNQPQHF
TGTGCCAGCAGCCGAGCGGCAAGCGGGCGAAGCATTAGCAATCAGCCCCAGCATTTT
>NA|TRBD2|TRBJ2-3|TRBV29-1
CSVTGGKDTQYF
TGCAGCGTTACGGGGGGGAAAGATACGCAGTATTTT
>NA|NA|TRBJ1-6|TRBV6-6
CASSYGPGSPLHF
TGTGCCAGCAGTTATGGGCCGGGGTCACCCCTCCACTTT
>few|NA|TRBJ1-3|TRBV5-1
CASSLQGLQNTIYF
TGCGCCAGCAGCTTGCAAGGGTTGCAAAACACCATATATTTT
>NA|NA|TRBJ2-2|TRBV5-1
CASSAGNAGELFF
TGCGCCAGCAGTGCAGGGAATGCCGGGGAGCTGTTTTTT
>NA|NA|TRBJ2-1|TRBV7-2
CASSLRGSRGNEQFF
TGTGCCAGCAGCTTACGGGGAAGTCGGGGCAATGAGCAGTTCTTC
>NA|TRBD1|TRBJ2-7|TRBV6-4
CASSDSQGAYEQYF
TGTGCCAGCAGTGACTCGCAGGGGGCCTACGAGCAGTACTTC
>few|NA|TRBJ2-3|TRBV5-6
CASSINTDTQYF
TGTGCCAGCAGCATTAACACAGATACGCAGTATTTT
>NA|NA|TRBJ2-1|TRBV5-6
CASRLRPFTYNEQFF
TGTGCCAGCAGACTAAGACCATTCACCTACAATGAGCAGTTCTTC
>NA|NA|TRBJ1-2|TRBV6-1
CASSEAAQAYGYTF
TGTGCCAGCAGTGAAGCGGCACAGGCCTATGGCTACACCTTC
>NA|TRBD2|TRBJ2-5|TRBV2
CASSPSLAGGLETQYF
TGTGCCAGCAGTCCATCCTTAGCGGGGGGATTAGAGACCCAGTACTTC
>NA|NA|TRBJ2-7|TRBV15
CATSPRVGYEQYF
TGTGCCACCAGCCCCAGGGTCGGGTACGAGCAGTACTTC
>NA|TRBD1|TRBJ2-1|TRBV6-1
CASNPTGTNNEQFF
TGTGCCAGCAACCCGACAGGGACCAACAATGAGCAGTTCTTC
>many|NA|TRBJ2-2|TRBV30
CAWTSANTGELFF
TGTGCCTGGACCTCTGCGAACACCGGGGAGCTGTTTTTT
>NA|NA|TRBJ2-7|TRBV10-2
CASSAAYEQYF
TGCGCCAGCAGCGCCGCGTACGAGCAGTACTTC
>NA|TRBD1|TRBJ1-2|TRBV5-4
CASSLDRGLDGYTF
TGTGCCAGCAGCCTCGACAGGGGCCTGGATGGCTACACCTTC
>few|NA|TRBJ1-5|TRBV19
CASSRQVNQPQHF
TGTGCCAGTAGTAGACAAGTCAATCAGCCCCAGCATTTT
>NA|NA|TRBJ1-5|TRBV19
CASRDSNQPQHF
TGTGCCTCGAGGGACAGCAATCAGCCCCAGCATTTT
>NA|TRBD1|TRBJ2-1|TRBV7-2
CASSLPGGREQFF
TGTGCCAGCAGCTTACCAGGGGGCCGTGAGCAGTTCTTC
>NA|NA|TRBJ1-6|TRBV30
CAWSFFSSPLHF
TGTGCCTGGAGTTTTTTCTCTTCACCCCTCCACTTT
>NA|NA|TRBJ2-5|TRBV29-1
CSVELAAPQKETQYF
TGCAGCGTTGAACTAGCCGCCCCCCAAAAAGAGACCCAGTACTTC
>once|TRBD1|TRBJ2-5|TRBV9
CASSRQGWETQYF
TGTGCCAGCAGCAGACAGGGGTGGGAGACCCAGTACTTC
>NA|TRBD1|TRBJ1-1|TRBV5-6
CASSAGQQAFF
TGTGCCAGCAGCGCGGGACAGCAAGCTTTCTTT
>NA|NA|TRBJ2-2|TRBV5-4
CASSLGGGLVGELFF
TGTGCCAGCAGCTTGGGCGGAGGATTAGTCGGGGAGCTGTTTTTT
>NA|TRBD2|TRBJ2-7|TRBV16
CASSQRRGSGEQYF
TGTGCCAGCAGCCAAAGGCGGGGGTCTGGCGAGCAGTACTTC
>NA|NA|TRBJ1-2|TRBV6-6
CASSYSSGVDGYTF
TGTGCCAGCAGTTACTCGTCGGGAGTGGATGGCTACACCTTC